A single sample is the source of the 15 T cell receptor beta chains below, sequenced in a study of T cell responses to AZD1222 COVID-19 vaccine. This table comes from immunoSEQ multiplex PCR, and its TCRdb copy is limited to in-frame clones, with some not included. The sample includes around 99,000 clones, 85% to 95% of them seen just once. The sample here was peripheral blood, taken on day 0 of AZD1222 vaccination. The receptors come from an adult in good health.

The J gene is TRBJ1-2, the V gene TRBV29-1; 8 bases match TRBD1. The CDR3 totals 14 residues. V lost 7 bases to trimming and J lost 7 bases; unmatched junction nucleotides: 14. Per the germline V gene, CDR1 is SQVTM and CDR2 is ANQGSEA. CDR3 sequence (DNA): TGCAGCGCCCCCGGGACAGGTATTGGAGGTGGCTACACCTTC. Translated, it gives CSAPGTGIGGGYTF. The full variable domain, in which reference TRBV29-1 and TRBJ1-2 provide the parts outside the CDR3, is SAVISQKPSRDICQRGTSLTIQCQVDSQVTMMFWYRQQPGQSLTLIATANQGSEATYESGFVIDKFPISRPNLTFSTLTVSNMSPEDSSIYLCSAPGTGIGGGYTFGSGTRLTVV.

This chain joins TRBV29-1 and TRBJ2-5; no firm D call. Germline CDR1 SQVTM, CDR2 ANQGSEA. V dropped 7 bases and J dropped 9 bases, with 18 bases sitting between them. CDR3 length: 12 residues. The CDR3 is CSGLSVSGPQYF. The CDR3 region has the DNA TGCAGCGGCTTGTCGGTTAGTGGACCCCAGTACTTC.

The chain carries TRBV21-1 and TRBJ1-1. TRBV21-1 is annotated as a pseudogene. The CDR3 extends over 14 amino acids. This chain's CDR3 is CASSKGSLRTEAFF. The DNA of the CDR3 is TGTGCCAGCAGCAAAGGCTCACTTCGGACTGAAGCTTTCTTT.

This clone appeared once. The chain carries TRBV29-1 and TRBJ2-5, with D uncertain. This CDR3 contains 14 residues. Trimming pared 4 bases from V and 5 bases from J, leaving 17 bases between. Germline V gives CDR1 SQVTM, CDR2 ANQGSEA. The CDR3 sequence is CSVGGKAKRETQYF. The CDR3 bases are TGCAGCGTTGGTGGTAAGGCAAAGAGGGAGACCCAGTACTTC.

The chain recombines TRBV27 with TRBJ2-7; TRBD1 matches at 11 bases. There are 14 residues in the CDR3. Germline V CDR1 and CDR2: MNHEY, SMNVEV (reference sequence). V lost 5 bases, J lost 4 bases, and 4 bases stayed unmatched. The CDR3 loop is CASSRTGGGYEQYF. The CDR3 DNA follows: TGTGCCAGCAGTCGGACAGGGGGCGGGTACGAGCAGTACTTC.

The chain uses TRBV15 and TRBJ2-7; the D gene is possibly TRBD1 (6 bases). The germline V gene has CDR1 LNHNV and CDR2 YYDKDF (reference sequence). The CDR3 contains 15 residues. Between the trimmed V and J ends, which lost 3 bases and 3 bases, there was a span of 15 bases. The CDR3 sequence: CATSSNQGRGYEQYF. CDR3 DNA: TGTGCCACCAGCAGTAATCAGGGCAGGGGCTACGAGCAGTACTTC.

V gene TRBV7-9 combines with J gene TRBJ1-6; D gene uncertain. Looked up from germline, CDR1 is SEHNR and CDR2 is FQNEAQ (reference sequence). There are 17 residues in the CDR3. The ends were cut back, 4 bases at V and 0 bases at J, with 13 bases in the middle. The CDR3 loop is CASSSPISSSYNSPLHF. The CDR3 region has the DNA TGTGCCAGCAGCTCGCCTATTTCAAGCTCCTATAATTCACCCCTCCACTTT.

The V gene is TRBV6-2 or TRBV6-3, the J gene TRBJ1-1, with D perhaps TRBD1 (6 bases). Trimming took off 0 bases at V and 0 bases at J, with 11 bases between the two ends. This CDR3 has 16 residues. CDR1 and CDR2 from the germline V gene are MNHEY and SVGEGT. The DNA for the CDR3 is TGTGCCAGCAGTTACTCTTTAGACAGGCTGAACACTGAAGCTTTCTTT. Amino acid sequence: CASSYSLDRLNTEAFF.

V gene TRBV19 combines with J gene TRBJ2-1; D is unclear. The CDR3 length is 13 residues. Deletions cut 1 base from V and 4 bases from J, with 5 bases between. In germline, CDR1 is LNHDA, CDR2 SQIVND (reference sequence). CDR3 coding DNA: TGTGCCAGTAGTATAGGACGATACAATGAGCAGTTCTTC. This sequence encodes CASSIGRYNEQFF.

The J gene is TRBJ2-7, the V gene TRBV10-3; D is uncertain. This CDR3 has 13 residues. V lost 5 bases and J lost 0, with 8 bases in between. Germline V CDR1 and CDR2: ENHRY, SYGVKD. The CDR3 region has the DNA TGTGCCATCAGTCTCAGTCTCTCCTACGAGCAGTACTTC. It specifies CAISLSLSYEQYF.

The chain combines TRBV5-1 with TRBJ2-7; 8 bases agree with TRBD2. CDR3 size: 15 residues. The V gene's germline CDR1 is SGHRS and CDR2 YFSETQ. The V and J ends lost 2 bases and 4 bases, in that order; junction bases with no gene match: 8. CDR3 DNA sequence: TGCGCCAGCAGCTTAAGCGGGAGAACGGGTTACGAGCAGTACTTC. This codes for CASSLSGRTGYEQYF.

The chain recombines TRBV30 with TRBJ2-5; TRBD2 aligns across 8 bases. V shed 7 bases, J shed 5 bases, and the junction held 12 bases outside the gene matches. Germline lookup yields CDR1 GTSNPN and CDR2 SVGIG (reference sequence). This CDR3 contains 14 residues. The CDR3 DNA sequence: TGTGCCTCCATACTCGTGGGCGGGAGGGAGACCCAGTACTTC. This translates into CASILVGGRETQYF.

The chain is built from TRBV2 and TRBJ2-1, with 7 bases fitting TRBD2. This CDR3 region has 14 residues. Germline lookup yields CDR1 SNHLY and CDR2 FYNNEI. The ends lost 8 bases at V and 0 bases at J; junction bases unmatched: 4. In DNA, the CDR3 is TGTGCCAGCTTGCGGGGGAGCTCCTACAATGAGCAGTTCTTC. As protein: CASLRGSSYNEQFF.

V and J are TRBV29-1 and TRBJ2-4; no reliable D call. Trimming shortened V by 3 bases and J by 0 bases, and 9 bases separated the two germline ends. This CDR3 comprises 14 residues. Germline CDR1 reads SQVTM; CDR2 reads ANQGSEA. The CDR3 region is CSVDPRLAKNIQYF. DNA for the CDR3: TGCAGCGTTGACCCTAGATTAGCCAAAAACATTCAGTACTTC. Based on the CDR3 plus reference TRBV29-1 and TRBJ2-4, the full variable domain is SAVISQKPSRDICQRGTSLTIQCQVDSQVTMMFWYRQQPGQSLTLIATANQGSEATYESGFVIDKFPISRPNLTFSTLTVSNMSPEDSSIYLCSVDPRLAKNIQYFGAGTRLSVL.

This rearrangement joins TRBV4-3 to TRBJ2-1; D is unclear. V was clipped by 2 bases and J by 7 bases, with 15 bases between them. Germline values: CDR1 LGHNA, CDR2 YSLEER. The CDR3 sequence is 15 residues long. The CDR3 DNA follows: TGCGCCAGCAGCCAATCTTCGCGGTCTGGGAATGAGCAGTTCTTC. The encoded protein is CASSQSSRSGNEQFF.